This record concerns one T cell receptor beta chain sequence. PCR amplification relied on 60 Vbeta primers (plus 13 Jbeta primers). Generated by immunoSEQ multiplex PCR, the TCRdb table keeps only in-frame clones and is missing some. This sample's clone table lists 150,000 to 200,000 clones. The donors comprised healthy bone marrow donors. This record belongs to a study of cytomegalovirus exposure and HLA in healthy donors. The CDR3 length is 17 residues. Trimming took 1 base from V and 4 from J, leaving 17 bases between them. Germline CDR1 LNHNV, CDR2 YYDKDF (reference sequence). The chain recombines TRBV15 with TRBJ1-5; tentatively, D is TRBD1 (6 bases). Sample: PBMCs. This sequence was found in a man aged 25 to 45 in good health and CMV-seronegative. CDR3 bases: TGTGCCACCAGCAGAGGTGGCGGAGGCCAGGGGAATCAGCCCCAGCATTTT. This sequence encodes CATSRGGGGQGNQPQHF. Full variable domain (outside the CDR3, taken from reference TRBV15 and TRBJ1-5): DAMVIQNPRYQVTQFGKPVTLSCSQTLNHNVMYWYQQKSSQAPKLLFHYYDKDFNNEADTPDNFQSRRPNTSFCFLDIRSPGLGDTAMYLCATSRGGGGQGNQPQHFGDGTRLSIL.